What follows are 28 T cell receptor beta chains derived from one specimen sequenced in a study of T cells expressing NK-cell markers. For each CDR3 protein, TCRdb gives one entry from its re-call of the 5' RACE reads, without DNA. Recorded for this sample: about 550,000 distinct CDR3 sequences. The sequencing sample was made of blood T cells: a sorted CD56 or NKG2C T cell subset, CD4+ or CD8+ T cells, or bulk PBMC T cells (not recorded which). These receptors were obtained from a man younger than 30 in good health.

The rearrangement uses TRBV4-1 and TRBJ1-6; the D call of TRBD1 rests on TCRdb alone, since no DNA is present to check it. The CDR3 totals 16 residues. Germline V gene lookup returns CDR1 MGHRA and CDR2 YSYEKL. The CDR3 here is CASSQDAGTANSPLHF.

The chain is built from TRBV5-1 and TRBJ2-1; TCRdb lists TRBD2, though no DNA is available to test this call. This CDR3 is built from 17 residues. Germline assignment: CDR1 SGHRS and CDR2 YFSETQ. The chain's CDR3 is CASSFRSGNAFLGEQFF.

V is TRBV6-1 and J is TRBJ2-1; TCRdb's D call of TRBD1 is untestable without DNA. Germline V CDR1 and CDR2: MNHNS, SASEGT. CDR3 length: 13 amino acids. The CDR3 protein is CASRRGNHNEQFF.

CDR3: CSARGVGNEQFF. The chain carries TRBV20-1 and TRBJ2-1; TCRdb reports TRBD2, a call that lacks DNA to check it against. Germline V gene lookup returns CDR1 DFQATT and CDR2 SNEGSKA (reference sequence). This CDR3 has 12 residues.

V usage is TRBV25-1 and J usage is TRBJ2-6. CDR3 length: 15 amino acids. Germline-derived CDR1 and CDR2 are MGHDK and SYGVNS. This CDR3 reads CASSDKQAGANVLTF.

The rearrangement links TRBV25-1 to TRBJ2-3; no DNA is available, so the TRBD2 call from TCRdb remains unchecked. This CDR3 comprises 15 residues. CDR1 and CDR2 (germline): MGHDK, SYGVNS. The CDR3 sequence: CASSHFLGEADTQYF.

Here the CDR3 reads CASSRMDGYNEQFF. V and J are TRBV12-3 or TRBV12-4 and TRBJ2-1. The CDR3 contains 14 residues.

The J gene is TRBJ1-3, the V gene TRBV5-6. Germline assignment: CDR1 SGHDT and CDR2 YYEEEE. This CDR3 spans 18 amino acids. The CDR3 loop is CASSHLRQALSSGNTIYF.

This sequence joins TRBV12-3 or TRBV12-4 and TRBJ2-3. This CDR3 is 14 amino acids long. Here the CDR3 reads CATRLAASTDTQYF.

This rearrangement joins TRBV6-5 to TRBJ1-5; the TCRdb D gene call, TRBD1, has no DNA to confirm it. The CDR3 spans 15 residues. Germline-derived CDR1 and CDR2 are MNHEY and SVGAGI. CDR3 loop: CASSPAPRVRQPQHF.

This chain links TRBV20-1 with TRBJ2-2; the D gene TCRdb calls, TRBD1, cannot be checked with no DNA. This CDR3 comprises 14 residues. Germline lookup yields CDR1 DFQATT and CDR2 SNEGSKA (reference sequence). The CDR3 region is CSAGGGQASEELFF.

The chain recombines TRBV24-1 with TRBJ1-2; with no DNA, the TCRdb D assignment of TRBD1 cannot be verified. CDR3 size: 12 residues. Per germline, CDR1 KGHDR and CDR2 SFDVKD. CDR3 residues: CATSAHGGGYTF.

This chain uses TRBV20-1 with TRBJ2-1; with no DNA, the TCRdb D assignment of TRBD2 cannot be verified. The CDR3 spans 14 residues. Germline values: CDR1 DFQATT, CDR2 SNEGSKA (reference sequence). The CDR3 sequence is CSAESGKVDNEQFF.

V is TRBV20-1 and J is TRBJ2-5; without DNA, the TCRdb call of TRBD2 cannot be checked. Germline V CDR1 and CDR2: DFQATT, SNEGSKA (reference sequence). The CDR3 extends over 14 amino acids. CDR3: CSARERASQETQYF.

CDR3 loop: CAISGGGQQYNEQFF. The chain recombines TRBV10-3 with TRBJ2-1; the D gene TCRdb calls, TRBD1, cannot be checked with no DNA. The CDR3 extends over 15 amino acids. Germline V CDR1 and CDR2: ENHRY, SYGVKD.

The V call is TRBV29-1, the J call TRBJ1-2; TCRdb's D call of TRBD1 is untestable without DNA. The germline V gene has CDR1 SQVTM and CDR2 ANQGSEA. There are 13 residues in the CDR3. The CDR3 here is CSVERTGGDGYTF.

J is TRBJ2-7 and V is TRBV5-1; TCRdb lists TRBD1, though no DNA is available to test this call. CDR1 SGHRS and CDR2 YFSETQ come from the germline V gene. The CDR3 length is 14 residues. The CDR3 loop is CASSLEGARGEQYF.

The J gene is TRBJ1-1, the V gene TRBV7-9. The CDR3 covers 12 residues. Germline assignment: CDR1 SEHNR and CDR2 FQNEAQ (reference sequence). The CDR3 spells CASSLAAREAFF.

V and J are TRBV7-6 and TRBJ2-2; TCRdb's assignment of TRBD2 cannot be checked, as there is no DNA. Germline CDR1 is SGHVS and CDR2 is FNYEAQ. The CDR3 covers 19 residues. This chain's CDR3 is CASSLRITTSAGGTGELFF.

The rearrangement uses TRBV7-9 and TRBJ2-5. This CDR3 has 13 amino acids. Germline V gives CDR1 SEHNR, CDR2 FQNEAQ (reference sequence). The CDR3: CASSLAVAETQYF.

The gene calls are TRBV12-5 and TRBJ2-1; TCRdb calls TRBD2, which cannot be checked without DNA. CDR1 is LGHNT and CDR2 is FRNRAP in the germline V gene. This CDR3 has 15 residues. CDR3 loop: CASGPGTSGADEQFF. Filled out from reference TRBV12-5 and TRBJ2-1, the complete variable domain reads DARVTQTPRHKVTEMGQEVTMRCQPILGHNTVFWYRQTMMQGLELLAYFRNRAPLDDSGMPKDRFSAEMPDATLATLKIQPSEPRDSAVYFCASGPGTSGADEQFFGPGTRLTVL.

The chain joins TRBV5-1 to TRBJ2-1; TCRdb indicates TRBD1, and absent DNA this call remains unverified. The CDR3 totals 14 residues. In germline, CDR1 is SGHRS, CDR2 YFSETQ. The CDR3 spells CASSLDGGRDEQFF.

The chain is built from TRBV20-1 and TRBJ2-1; TCRdb reports TRBD1, a call that lacks DNA to check it against. This CDR3 region has 15 residues. From germline, CDR1 is DFQATT and CDR2 SNEGSKA (reference sequence). The CDR3 spells CSAELPGPRINEQFF.

The chain couples TRBV6-2 or TRBV6-3 to TRBJ2-1; TCRdb's D call of TRBD2 is untestable without DNA. The CDR3 is made up of 14 amino acids. Germline CDR1 is MNHEY and CDR2 is SVGEGT. The CDR3 here is CASSYSNRGPVEFF.

This chain uses TRBV5-1 with TRBJ1-1; as DNA is missing, the TRBD1 call by TCRdb cannot be tested. CDR1 is SGHRS, CDR2 YFSETQ, per germline. The CDR3 extends over 16 amino acids. The CDR3 loop is CASSLAGQGVNSEAFF.

The chain carries TRBV12-5 and TRBJ2-5; TCRdb's D call of TRBD1 is untestable without DNA. Germline CDR1 is LGHNT and CDR2 is FRNRAP. The CDR3 spans 13 residues. This CDR3 is CASARGRQETQYF.

This chain uses TRBV24-1 with TRBJ2-4; the D call from TCRdb, TRBD2, cannot be confirmed without DNA. Germline assignment: CDR1 KGHDR and CDR2 SFDVKD. The CDR3 consists of 16 residues. The CDR3 loop is CATSDPKLPGGNIQYF.

The chain recombines TRBV12-3 or TRBV12-4 with TRBJ1-2; TCRdb outputs TRBD1, but without DNA this stays unchecked. The CDR3 is made up of 14 amino acids. Here the CDR3 reads CASSLGGTNYGYTF.